This T cell receptor (beta chain) was obtained from a study of OX40 agonist ivuxolimab in advanced cancers. Overall study: A mean age of approximately 58 years, range 23 to 79, was recorded, and 70% to 85% were male. Study results and limitations: Both blood CD4+ and CD8+ T cells showed clonal growth by week 6 at 0.1 to 3.0 mg/kg. A proportion of nonresponders additionally exhibited low normalized T-cell clonal expansion.

With respect to this clone: Its antigen is currently unknown.

Sampled blood was obtained at baseline, cycle 4 day 1, and cycle 7 day 1. Assay used: immunoSEQ multiplex PCR; TCRdb lists only in-frame clones, some missing. Here the sample spans approximately 60,000 clones, around 81% being singletons. This receptor was obtained from an adult with an advanced solid tumor such as melanoma, head and neck, liver or kidney cancer. The sample in question was CD4+ or CD8+ T cells sorted from blood, obtained in a trial of the OX40 agonist ivuxolimab.

CDR3 amino acids: CASSSTGTGNWIFGNTIYF. The CDR3 DNA reads as TGTGCCAGCAGCTCCACCGGGACAGGGAATTGGATCTTTGGAAACACCATATATTTT. The J gene is TRBJ1-3, the V gene TRBV11-2; 9 nucleotides line up with TRBD1. V dropped 4 bases and J dropped 3; count of bases not matched to a gene: 16. The germline gives CDR1 SGHAT, CDR2 FQNNGV. This CDR3 is 19 amino acids long. Full variable domain (remainder filled in from reference TRBV11-2 and TRBJ1-3): EAGVAQSPRYKIIEKRQSVAFWCNPISGHATLYWYQQILGQGPKLLIQFQNNGVVDDSQLPKDRFSAERLKGVDSTLKIQPAKLEDSAVYLCASSSTGTGNWIFGNTIYFGEGSWLTVV.